The 2 T cell receptor beta chains below all came from one sample that was sequenced in a study of Graves' ophthalmopathy and Graves' hyperthyroidism. Amplification from RNA transcripts yielded the TCR beta CDR3 regions. An opening RT-PCR round employed HTBI primers and preceded a second-round multiplex PCR. MiXCR, applied by TCRdb to the multiplex PCR reads, yields one record per CDR3 protein. The sample consists of approximately 210,000 distinct CDR3 sequences, 20% to 25% of them appearing once. The source material was peripheral blood. Source of these receptors: a woman aged 45-60 years with Graves' ophthalmopathy.

In this sample, this clonotype turned up many times. The CDR3 DNA sequence: TGTGCCAGCAGCCCCAGACTAGCGGGAGATACCGGGGAGCTGTTTTTT. This sequence encodes CASSPRLAGDTGELFF. V is TRBV4-2 and J is TRBJ2-2; TRBD2 aligns across 12 bases. The germline V gene has CDR1 LGHNA and CDR2 YNFKEQ. The CDR3 has 16 residues. V shed 4 bases, J shed 5 bases, and the junction held 5 bases outside the gene matches.

This clonotype was observed at least ten times. V gene TRBV12-3 or TRBV12-4 combines with J gene TRBJ1-1; TRBD1 agrees at 9 bases. There are 14 residues in the CDR3. J gave up 4 bases and V 4 bases, and 4 bases lay outside the gene matches. DNA of the CDR3: TGTGCCAGCAGTTGGGGACAGGGTTCCACTGAAGCTTTCTTT. As protein: CASSWGQGSTEAFF.